This entry lists 22 T cell receptor beta chains sequenced from one sample in a study of metastatic and nonmetastatic thyroid tumors. TCRdb redid the clone calls on the PCR reads using MiXCR. The sample consists of about 93,000 clones, approximately 12% of them appearing once. Patients were all untreated before their thyroid surgery. Sequenced sample: blood. The origin of the receptors is a female donor with papillary thyroid cancer or a benign thyroid nodule (not recorded which). Some clones in this sample may be carry-over from other donors' samples.

This clone was found many times. The chain is built from TRBV20-1 and TRBJ2-3; 7 bases fit TRBD2. The germline gives CDR1 DFQATT, CDR2 SNEGSKA (reference sequence). The CDR3 runs to 12 residues. V was pared by 4 bases and J by 5 bases, with 3 bases of the junction left unmatched. For the CDR3, the DNA is TGCAGTGCTAAAGTAGCGGGAGATACGCAGTATTTT. It translates to CSAKVAGDTQYF.

Many counts were recorded for this clone. The V gene is TRBV13, the J gene TRBJ2-5, with TRBD1 identical over 12 bases. Germline loops: CDR1 PRHDT, CDR2 FYEKMQ (reference sequence). This CDR3 spans 14 amino acids. The junction had 3 bases not matched to a gene; V was cut back by 6 bases and J by 4 bases. CDR3: CASRTGQGAETQYF. The CDR3 DNA is TGTGCCAGCAGGACGGGACAGGGGGCAGAGACCCAGTACTTC.

The sample holds a few counts of this clone. A much larger clonotype is one base distant, so this may be a read error. Additional DNA sequences in this sample encode the identical CDR3. The genes are TRBV11-2 and TRBJ1-1; D is possibly TRBD1 (5 bases). CDR1 is SGHAT, CDR2 FQNNGV, per germline. The CDR3 has 13 residues. The CDR3 nucleotides are TGTGCTAGCAGCTTAGATCGGGGGGGTGAAGCTTTCTTT. Amino acids: CASSLDRGGEAFF.

This chain joins TRBV28 and TRBJ2-6; unclear D gene. The CDR3 is 15 amino acids. Trimming took off 10 bases at V and 2 bases at J, with 15 bases between the two ends. CDR1 and CDR2 from the germline V gene are MDHEN and SYDVKM. Here the CDR3 DNA reads TGTGCCACCAAATTGGGTGGAGCTGGGGCCAACGTCCTGACTTTC. Translated, it gives CATKLGGAGANVLTF.

This clone occurred many times. This chain connects TRBV12-3 or TRBV12-4 to TRBJ1-5; D remains unclear. The CDR3 extends over 14 amino acids. The V gene lost 1 base and the J gene lost 4 bases, with 8 bases spanning the gap. In DNA form, the CDR3 reads TGTGCCAGCAGTTTAGGGGCAGCAAATCAGCCCCAGCATTTT. Protein sequence: CASSLGAANQPQHF.

The sample holds a few counts of this clone. The chain couples TRBV20-1 to TRBJ1-2; 7 positions match TRBD1. This CDR3 region has 15 residues. Germline-derived CDR1 and CDR2 are DFQATT and SNEGSKA (reference sequence). The V gene end was trimmed by 3 bases and the J gene end by 4 bases; junction bases not matched to a gene: 11. The CDR3 here is CSARTRDSNLYGYTF. The CDR3 bases are TGCAGTGCTAGGACCCGGGACAGCAACCTCTATGGCTACACCTTC.

This clone has a count of ten or more. The chain has TRBV10-2 and TRBJ2-7; TRBD2 aligns across 11 bases. The CDR3 has 15 residues. The V gene's germline CDR1 is WSHSY and CDR2 SAAADI. Germline trimming cut 6 bases from V and 1 base from J; bases unmatched to any gene: 5. DNA of the CDR3: TGCGCCAGCAGCTTCACTAGCGGGAGTTCCTACGAGCAGTACTTC. Amino acids: CASSFTSGSSYEQYF.

At least ten counts were recorded for this clone. This chain uses TRBV12-3 or TRBV12-4 with TRBJ1-1, with D possibly matching TRBD1 (5 bases). The CDR3 is 13 residues long. V lost 2 bases, J lost 5 bases, and 9 bases lay in between. The CDR3 spells CASSLKGDTEAFF. The CDR3 DNA reads as TGTGCCAGCAGTTTAAAAGGGGATACTGAAGCTTTCTTT.

This clone has a count of ten or more. At one of its ends the junction is not consistent with the germline gene, which may arise from a read error. The same CDR3 is also encoded by other DNA sequences in this sample. The V call is TRBV7-8, the J call TRBJ2-6, with TRBD1 as a possible D gene (6 bases). From germline, CDR1 is SGHVS and CDR2 FQNEAQ. The CDR3 has 16 residues. Here the CDR3 DNA reads TGTGCCAGCAGCCCGACAGGTAGTGATGGGGCCAACGTCTTGACTTTC. As protein: CASSPTGSDGANVLTF.

This clone was recorded at least ten times. This sequence joins TRBV29-1 and TRBJ2-1; 11 nucleotides agree with TRBD2. Losses at the gene ends were 3 bases for V and 0 bases for J; bases not matched to a gene: 4. This CDR3 is 16 amino acids long. Per the germline V gene, CDR1 is SQVTM and CDR2 is ANQGSEA. This CDR3 reads CSVDGLAGRSYNEQFF. CDR3 nucleotides: TGCAGCGTTGACGGACTAGCGGGCCGCTCCTACAATGAGCAGTTCTTC.

This clone turned up a few times. A much bigger clone sits one base away, suggesting this may be a read error. The gene calls are TRBV10-3 and TRBJ2-3, with D unclear. The CDR3 runs 13 residues. V was shortened by 10 bases and J by 3 bases, with 14 bases between the two germline ends. Germline CDR1 reads ENHRY; CDR2 reads SYGVKD. CDR3 bases: TGTGCCACCAAGGGCGTGGGGACAGATACGCAGTATTTT. Its translation is CATKGVGTDTQYF.

This clone was observed a handful of times. This chain connects TRBV6-1 to TRBJ1-2, with D perhaps matching TRBD1 (6 bases). CDR1 is MNHNS and CDR2 is SASEGT in the germline V gene. CDR3 length: 16 amino acids. The V gene lost 3 bases and the J gene lost 1 base, with 15 bases spanning the gap. CDR3: CASSENREASNYGYTF. In DNA, the CDR3 is TGTGCCAGCAGTGAGAACAGGGAGGCCAGTAACTATGGCTACACCTTC.

This clone has at least ten counts. This chain uses TRBV20-1 with TRBJ2-5; tentative D call: TRBD1 (5 bases). The length of the CDR3 is 13 residues. Trimming shortened V by 6 bases and J by 0 bases, and 11 bases separated the two germline ends. The germline V gene encodes CDR1 DFQATT and CDR2 SNEGSKA (reference sequence). The CDR3 is CSALRAYQETQYF. The CDR3, as DNA: TGCAGTGCCCTCAGGGCTTACCAAGAGACCCAGTACTTC.

This clone was seen repeatedly, ten times or more. One end of the junction is discordant with germline, which a read error may explain. The V and J genes are TRBV7-7 and TRBJ2-2; TRBD1 agrees at 9 bases. The CDR3 length is 17 residues. The germline gives CDR1 SSHAT, CDR2 FNYEAQ (reference sequence). CDR3: CASSRTGTGLLTGELFF. CDR3 sequence (DNA): TGTGCTAGCAGCCGTACCGGGACAGGGTTACTCACCGGGGAGCTGTTTTTT.

This clone occurred many times. The V and J genes are TRBV30 and TRBJ1-1; the match to TRBD1 covers 8 bases. With 4 bases clipped from V and 5 bases from J, the junction kept 9 bases outside the gene matches. Germline CDR1 reads GTSNPN; CDR2 reads SVGIG (reference sequence). The CDR3 is 14 amino acids. Here the CDR3 DNA reads TGTGCCTGGAATCCGACAGGGGTTCCAACTGAAGCTTTCTTT. Translation gives CAWNPTGVPTEAFF.

The rearrangement links TRBV2 to TRBJ2-2, with 8 bases lining up with TRBD2. The CDR3 totals 15 residues. From germline, CDR1 is SNHLY and CDR2 FYNNEI. The V gene end was trimmed by 6 bases and the J gene end by 4 bases; junction bases not matched to a gene: 7. For the CDR3, the DNA is TGTGCCAGCAGAGGACTAGCTCCCCCCACCGGGGAGCTGTTTTTT. It translates to CASRGLAPPTGELFF.

This clone was detected only a few times. This may be a read error: a much more frequent sequence differs by one nucleotide. This chain uses TRBV5-5 with TRBJ2-1; 9 bases are shared with TRBD1. V dropped 0 bases and J dropped 10; count of bases not matched to a gene: 8. The CDR3 has 15 amino acids. Germline assignment: CDR1 SGHKS and CDR2 YYEKEE (reference sequence). The CDR3 here is CASSLGDRALYEQFF. CDR3 DNA sequence: TGTGCCAGCAGCTTGGGGGACAGGGCCCTCTACGAGCAGTTCTTC.

Comments on this clone: One end of the junction varies from germline; a read error may be responsible. The V call is TRBV6-1, the J call TRBJ2-1; the D is unclear. Per germline, CDR1 MNHNS and CDR2 SASEGT. This CDR3 spans 11 amino acids. CDR3 DNA sequence: TGTGCCAGCAGCATCCATGGTGAGCAGTCCTTC. Its translation is CASSIHGEQSF.

V usage is TRBV7-6 and J usage is TRBJ2-5; 7 nucleotides agree with TRBD1. The CDR3 runs 19 residues. Germline loops: CDR1 SGHVS, CDR2 FNYEAQ. V shed 2 bases and J 4 bases; nucleotides not matched to a gene: 19. Here the CDR3 reads CASSLRPRTGTVGPETQYF. The CDR3 DNA follows: TGTGCCAGCAGCTTACGCCCCAGAACCGGGACAGTGGGACCAGAGACCCAGTACTTC.

This clone was picked up many times. V gene TRBV5-1 combines with J gene TRBJ2-2; no clear D. This CDR3 contains 13 residues. In germline, CDR1 is SGHRS, CDR2 YFSETQ. Trimming shortened V by 7 bases and J by 1 base, and 8 bases separated the two germline ends. CDR3 sequence (DNA): TGCGCCAGCGGCAATGGGAACACCGGGGAGCTGTTTTTT. The encoded protein is CASGNGNTGELFF.

This rearrangement joins TRBV20-1 to TRBJ2-7, with TRBD1 identical over 10 bases. Per the germline V gene, CDR1 is DFQATT and CDR2 is SNEGSKA (reference sequence). Losses at the gene ends were 2 bases for V and 4 bases for J; bases not matched to a gene: 11. The CDR3 covers 16 residues. CDR3 region: CSARRHPGTGAYEQYF. The CDR3 bases are TGCAGTGCTAGAAGGCACCCCGGGACAGGGGCTTACGAGCAGTACTTC.

This clone was picked up many times. The chain links TRBV20-1 to TRBJ1-2, with D possibly being TRBD1 (5 bases). The CDR3 has 14 residues. Germline lookup yields CDR1 DFQATT and CDR2 SNEGSKA (reference sequence). V lost 4 bases to trimming and J lost 2 bases, with 14 bases between them. The CDR3 reads CSANDVGGNYGYTF. Here the CDR3 DNA reads TGCAGTGCTAATGATGTGGGGGGGAACTATGGCTACACCTTC.